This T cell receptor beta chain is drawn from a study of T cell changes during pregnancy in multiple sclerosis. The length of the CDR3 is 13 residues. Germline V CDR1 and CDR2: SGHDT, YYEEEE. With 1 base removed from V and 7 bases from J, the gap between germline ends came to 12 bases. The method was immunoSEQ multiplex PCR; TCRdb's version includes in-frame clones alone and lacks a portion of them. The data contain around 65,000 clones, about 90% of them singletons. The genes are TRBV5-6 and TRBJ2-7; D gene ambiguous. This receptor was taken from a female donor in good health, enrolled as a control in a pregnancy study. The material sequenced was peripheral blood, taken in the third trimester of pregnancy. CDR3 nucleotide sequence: TGTGCCAGCAGCTTGATCTCGGGTGGGGAGCAGTACTTC. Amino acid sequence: CASSLISGGEQYF.